Presented here are 21 T cell receptor beta chains from one specimen sequenced in a study of blood T cells in healthy people across ages. Primed by a sample-barcoded 5' primer and a J-beta primer mix, a second PCR proceeded for about 7 to 11 cycles. TCRdb re-called the 5' RACE reads through MiXCR, storing one row per CDR3 protein. The data hold approximately 780,000 distinct CDR3 sequences, with roughly 24% observed a single time. These data were likewise used in another study, on T cells of mothers and their children.

Sequenced material: blood. These receptors were obtained from a boy between 10 and 17 years old in good health.

In this sample, this clonotype turned up a few times. V gene TRBV12-3 or TRBV12-4 combines with J gene TRBJ2-3; D is uncertain. The CDR3 extends over 16 amino acids. V gave up 4 bases and J gave up 4 bases, with 18 bases separating them. DNA for the CDR3: TGTGCCAGCAGTTCCTGGGCAGCCTCAGCCCCAGATACGCAGTATTTT. As protein: CASSSWAASAPDTQYF.

This clonotype appeared a few times. This chain links TRBV27 with TRBJ2-6; D uncertain. V lost 2 bases, J lost 3 bases, and 5 bases lay in between. CDR3 length: 14 amino acids. Looked up from germline, CDR1 is MNHEY and CDR2 is SMNVEV (reference sequence). CDR3 sequence: CASSLKFGANVLTF. CDR3 DNA sequence: TGTGCCAGCAGTTTAAAGTTTGGGGCCAACGTCCTGACTTTC.

This clonotype was seen only a few times. The rearrangement uses TRBV14 and TRBJ1-4; 9 bases are shared with TRBD1. This CDR3 has 17 residues. The germline V gene has CDR1 SGHDN and CDR2 FVKESK. The junction had 10 bases not matched to a gene; V was cut back by 3 bases and J by 5 bases. The CDR3 loop reads CASSHKGWGTGNEKLFF. Written as DNA, the CDR3 is TGTGCCAGCAGCCATAAGGGATGGGGGACAGGGAATGAAAAACTGTTTTTT.

This clonotype was counted a few times. The chain employs TRBV27 and TRBJ2-2, with 8 nucleotides matching TRBD2. Germline CDR1 and CDR2: MNHEY and SMNVEV (reference sequence). Trimming took 7 bases from V and 6 from J; bases not matched to a gene: 7. The CDR3 is 14 residues long. This CDR3 reads CASKRGGTPGELFF. The DNA of the CDR3 is TGTGCCAGCAAACGGGGGGGCACCCCCGGGGAGCTGTTTTTT.

V gene TRBV7-3 combines with J gene TRBJ2-1, with unresolved D. The CDR3 extends over 17 amino acids. V lost 0 bases and J 0 bases, leaving 12 bases between the germline ends. The germline gives CDR1 SGHTA, CDR2 FQGTGA. The CDR3 here is CASSLTVPLSSYNEQFF. CDR3 DNA sequence: TGTGCCAGCAGCTTAACGGTCCCGCTGAGCTCCTACAATGAGCAGTTCTTC.

This chain joins TRBV12-3 or TRBV12-4 and TRBJ1-2; no reliable D call. This CDR3 has 13 amino acids. Trimming stripped 6 bases from V and 3 bases from J, with 11 bases between. The CDR3 reads CASRPRADYGYTF. The CDR3, as DNA: TGTGCCAGCAGACCGAGAGCTGACTATGGCTACACCTTC.

This clonotype was detected only a few times. CDR3 DNA: TGCAGTGCTACCACTCCTTCCGGGGGTCAGAATGGCTACACCTTC. Its protein is CSATTPSGGQNGYTF. The chain combines TRBV20-1 with TRBJ1-2; a weak D match, TRBD1 (5 bases). Germline assignment: CDR1 DFQATT and CDR2 SNEGSKA (reference sequence). The V and J ends lost 4 bases and 6 bases respectively, with 21 bases between them. The CDR3 spans 15 residues.

V gene TRBV6-1 combines with J gene TRBJ1-5; no clear D gene. V was cut by 2 bases and J by 12 bases, with 5 bases left in between. There are 10 residues in the CDR3. Germline CDR1 is MNHNS and CDR2 is SASEGT. CDR3 nucleotides: TGTGCCAGCAGTGAAAGGATCCAGCATTTT. Its protein is CASSERIQHF.

This clonotype occurred a few times. The CDR3 is CASSLPGGDNQPQHF. The CDR3, as DNA: TGTGCCAGCAGTTTACCCGGCGGGGATAATCAGCCCCAGCATTTT. J is TRBJ1-5 and V is TRBV28; D gene unclear. Per germline, CDR1 MDHEN and CDR2 SYDVKM. This CDR3 is built from 15 residues. Between the trimmed V and J ends, which lost 2 bases and 4 bases, there was a span of 12 bases.

This clonotype was seen only a few times. The chain uses TRBV18 and TRBJ2-3; TRBD1 is a possible D gene (6 bases). Germline assignment: CDR1 KGHSH and CDR2 LQKENI. V was clipped by 3 bases and J by 6 bases, with 10 bases between them. CDR3 length equals 13 residues. CDR3 loop: CASSPGDIDTQYF. CDR3 bases: TGTGCCAGCTCACCGGGGGACATCGATACGCAGTATTTT.

This clonotype occurred a few times. The chain is built from TRBV12-3 or TRBV12-4 and TRBJ1-2; D gene unclear. Trimming took off 6 bases at V and 6 bases at J, with 17 bases between the two ends. CDR3 size: 14 residues. Here the CDR3 DNA reads TGTGCCAGCAGCACGTTAGTGGGGAGGGATGGCTACACCTTC. Its protein is CASSTLVGRDGYTF.

The table lists this clonotype with a few counts. V is TRBV12-3 or TRBV12-4 and J is TRBJ2-5; D not certain. V was trimmed by 6 bases and J by 4 bases, leaving 12 bases between them. The CDR3 consists of 13 residues. The CDR3 DNA sequence: TGTGCCAGCAGCTTATTTGGGCCAGAGACCCAGTACTTC. This gives the protein CASSLFGPETQYF.

The chain links TRBV14 to TRBJ2-1; 9 bases are shared with TRBD2. Germline lookup yields CDR1 SGHDN and CDR2 FVKESK. The V and J ends lost 2 bases and 2 bases, in that order; junction bases with no gene match: 1. The CDR3 length is 15 residues. CDR3 sequence (DNA): TGTGCCAGCAGCCAACAGCGGGGGGCCTACAATGAGCAGTTCTTC. Amino acids: CASSQQRGAYNEQFF.

J is TRBJ2-7 and V is TRBV10-3; TRBD1 might be the D (5 bases). Trimming stripped 6 bases from V and 0 bases from J, with 9 bases between. Per the germline V gene, CDR1 is ENHRY and CDR2 is SYGVKD. The CDR3 has 13 residues. CDR3: CAIRPDSSYEQYF. In DNA form, the CDR3 reads TGTGCCATCAGGCCCGACAGCTCCTACGAGCAGTACTTC.

V and J are TRBV5-1 and TRBJ2-5; TRBD2 matches 7 bases. The J call could be wrong; TRBJ2-7 is a better fit for the DNA end. The CDR3 extends over 15 amino acids. The V gene's germline CDR1 is SGHRS and CDR2 YFSETQ. The CDR3 sequence is CASSSAGKSSYEQYF. CDR3 sequence (DNA): TGCGCCAGCAGCTCAGCGGGGAAAAGCTCCTACGAGCAGTACTTC.

The J gene is TRBJ2-3, the V gene TRBV7-9; D gene unclear. The V end lost 4 bases, the J end lost 0 bases, and 14 bases lay between the germline ends. Looked up from germline, CDR1 is SEHNR and CDR2 is FQNEAQ (reference sequence). The CDR3 runs to 16 residues. CDR3 residues: CASSSFGRSSTDTQYF. For the CDR3, the DNA is TGTGCCAGCAGCTCGTTCGGGCGATCTAGCACAGATACGCAGTATTTT.

This clonotype has only a few counts. One end of the junction does not line up with germline, which may come from a read error. The chain joins TRBV5-5 to TRBJ1-2; D remains unclear. CDR1 and CDR2 from the germline V gene are SGHKS and YYEKEE (reference sequence). This CDR3 comprises 16 residues. CDR3 region: CASSSGPRGSNYGCTF. The CDR3 DNA sequence: TGTGCCAGCAGCTCCGGGCCGCGGGGATCGAACTATGGCTGCACCTTC.

This clonotype occurred a few times. The chain is built from TRBV12-3 or TRBV12-4 and TRBJ1-1, with D tentatively TRBD1 (6 bases). The ends were cut back, 6 bases at V and 3 bases at J, with 17 bases in the middle. This CDR3 comprises 15 residues. As DNA, the CDR3 is TGTGCCAGCAGCAGGACCAGGGGCTCCCACACTGAAGCTTTCTTT. Translation gives CASSRTRGSHTEAFF.

The chain combines TRBV28 with TRBJ2-7, with TRBD1 matching 12 bases. J was trimmed by 7 bases and V by 6 bases; bases with no gene match: 10. From germline, CDR1 is MDHEN and CDR2 SYDVKM. CDR3 length: 15 amino acids. The CDR3 DNA follows: TGTGCCAGCAGCGACGAGGGACAGGGGGCAGGGGAGCAGTACTTC. Its translation: CASSDEGQGAGEQYF.

The V gene is TRBV11-2, the J gene TRBJ1-4; unclear D gene. Trimming stripped 5 bases from V and 4 bases from J, with 8 bases between. The germline V gene has CDR1 SGHAT and CDR2 FQNNGV. The CDR3 runs 13 residues. DNA for the CDR3: TGTGCCAGCAGCCCGGTATTTAATGAAAAACTGTTTTTT. Translating gives CASSPVFNEKLFF.

This clonotype was seen only a few times. The chain combines TRBV18 with TRBJ2-7; D gene uncertain. Germline assignment: CDR1 KGHSH and CDR2 LQKENI. The CDR3 spans 15 residues. Trimming cost V 0 bases and J 3 bases, with 12 bases left between them. The chain's CDR3 is CASSPPGSFSYEQYF. The CDR3 DNA reads TGTGCCAGCTCACCACCTGGCTCCTTCAGCTACGAGCAGTACTTC.